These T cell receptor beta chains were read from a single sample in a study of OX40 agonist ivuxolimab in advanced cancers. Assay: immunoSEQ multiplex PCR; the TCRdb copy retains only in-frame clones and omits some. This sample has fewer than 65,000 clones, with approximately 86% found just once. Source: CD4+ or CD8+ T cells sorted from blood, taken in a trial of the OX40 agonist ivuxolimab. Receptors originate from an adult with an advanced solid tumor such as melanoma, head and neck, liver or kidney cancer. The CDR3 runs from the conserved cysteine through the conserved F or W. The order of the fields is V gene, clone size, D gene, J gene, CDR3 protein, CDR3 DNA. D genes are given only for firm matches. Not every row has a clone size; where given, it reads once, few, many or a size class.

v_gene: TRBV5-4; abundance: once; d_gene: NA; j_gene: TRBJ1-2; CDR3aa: CASSFSGPYGYTF; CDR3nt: TGTGCCAGCAGCTTTTCTGGCCCCTATGGCTACACCTTC
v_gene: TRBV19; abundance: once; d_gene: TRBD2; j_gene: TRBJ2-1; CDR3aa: CASGSGLAGVYNEQFF; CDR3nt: TGTGCCAGTGGATCGGGACTAGCGGGAGTGTATAATGAGCAGTTCTTC
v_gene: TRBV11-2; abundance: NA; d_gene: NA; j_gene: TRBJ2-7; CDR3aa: CASSLEGYSYEQYF; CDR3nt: TGTGCCAGCAGCTTAGAGGGGTACTCCTACGAGCAGTACTTC
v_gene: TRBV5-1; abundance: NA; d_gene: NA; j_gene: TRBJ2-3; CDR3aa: CASSLDRGGGTQYF; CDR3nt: TGCGCCAGCAGCTTGGACAGGGGAGGGGGTACGCAGTATTTT
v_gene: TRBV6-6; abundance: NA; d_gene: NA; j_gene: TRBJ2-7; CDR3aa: CASSYSRVVTYEQYF; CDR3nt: TGTGCCAGCAGTTACTCGAGGGTAGTAACCTACGAGCAGTACTTC
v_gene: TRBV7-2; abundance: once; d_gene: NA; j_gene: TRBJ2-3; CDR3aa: CASSLPGLWDTQYF; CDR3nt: TGTGCCAGCAGCCTCCCGGGCTTATGGGATACGCAGTATTTT
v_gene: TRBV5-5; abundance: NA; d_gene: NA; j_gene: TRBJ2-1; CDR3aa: CASSLELGSYNEQFF; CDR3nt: TGTGCCAGCAGCTTGGAACTAGGCTCCTACAATGAGCAGTTCTTC
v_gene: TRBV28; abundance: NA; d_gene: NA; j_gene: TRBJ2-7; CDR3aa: CASSSPGAYEQYF; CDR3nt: TGTGCCAGCAGTTCCCCGGGGGCCTACGAGCAGTACTTC
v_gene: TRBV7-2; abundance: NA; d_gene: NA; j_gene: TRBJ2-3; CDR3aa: CASSHGTIITDTQYF; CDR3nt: TGTGCCAGCAGCCACGGTACAATAATCACAGATACGCAGTATTTT
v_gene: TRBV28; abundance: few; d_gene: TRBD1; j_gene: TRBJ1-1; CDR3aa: CASSPGGVENTEAFF; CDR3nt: TGTGCCAGCAGTCCAGGGGGGGTCGAGAACACTGAAGCTTTCTTT
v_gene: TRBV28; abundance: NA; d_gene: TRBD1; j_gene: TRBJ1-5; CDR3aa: CATGQGVEPQHF; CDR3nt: TGTGCCACAGGACAGGGGGTAGAGCCCCAGCATTTT
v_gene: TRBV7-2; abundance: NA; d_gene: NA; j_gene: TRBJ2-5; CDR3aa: CASSVDRNQETQYF; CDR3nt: TGTGCCAGCAGCGTGGACAGAAACCAAGAGACCCAGTACTTC
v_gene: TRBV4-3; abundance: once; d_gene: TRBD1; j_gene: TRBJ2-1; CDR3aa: CASSQETGANEQFF; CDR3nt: TGCGCCAGCAGCCAAGAAACAGGGGCGAATGAGCAGTTCTTC
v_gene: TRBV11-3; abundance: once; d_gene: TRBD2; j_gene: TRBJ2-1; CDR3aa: CASSSTSALSYNEQFF; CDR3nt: TGTGCCAGCAGCTCGACTAGCGCGCTCTCCTACAATGAGCAGTTCTTC
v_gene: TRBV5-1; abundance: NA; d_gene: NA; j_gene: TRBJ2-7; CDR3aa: CASSSGTPGPYEQYF; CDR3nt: TGCGCCAGCAGTTCCGGGACCCCGGGCCCCTACGAGCAGTACTTC
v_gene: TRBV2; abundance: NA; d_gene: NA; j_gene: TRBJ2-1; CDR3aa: CASGPGALSYNEQFF; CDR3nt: TGTGCCAGCGGCCCCGGGGCCCTCTCCTACAATGAGCAGTTCTTC
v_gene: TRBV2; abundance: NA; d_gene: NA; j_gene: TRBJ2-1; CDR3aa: CASGADYEQFF; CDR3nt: TGTGCCAGCGGGGCCGACTATGAGCAGTTCTTC
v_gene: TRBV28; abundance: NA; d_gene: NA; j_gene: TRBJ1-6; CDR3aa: CASRLDTSSYNSPLHF; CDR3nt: TGTGCCAGCAGACTCGACACGAGCTCCTATAATTCACCCCTCCACTTT
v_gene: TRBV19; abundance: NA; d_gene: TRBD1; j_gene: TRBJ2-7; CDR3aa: CASSPRGTGGFSEQYF; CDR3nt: TGTGCCAGTAGTCCTCGAGGGACAGGGGGCTTCAGCGAGCAGTACTTC
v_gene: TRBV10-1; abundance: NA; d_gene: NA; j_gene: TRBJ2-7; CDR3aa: CASRGTKGGYEQYF; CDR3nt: TGCGCCAGCAGGGGGACCAAAGGGGGCTACGAGCAGTACTTC
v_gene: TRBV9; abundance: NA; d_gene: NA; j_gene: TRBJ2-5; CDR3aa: CASSVGPQETQYF; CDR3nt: TGTGCCAGCAGCGTGGGCCCTCAAGAGACCCAGTACTTC
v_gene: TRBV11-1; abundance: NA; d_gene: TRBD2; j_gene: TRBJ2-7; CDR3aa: CASSLTSGTGEQYF; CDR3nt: TGTGCCAGCAGCCTGACGAGCGGGACTGGGGAGCAGTACTTC
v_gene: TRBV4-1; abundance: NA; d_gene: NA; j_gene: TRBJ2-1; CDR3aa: CASSQDPTGDGNEQFF; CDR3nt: TGCGCCAGCAGCCAAGATCCGACGGGAGACGGCAATGAGCAGTTCTTC
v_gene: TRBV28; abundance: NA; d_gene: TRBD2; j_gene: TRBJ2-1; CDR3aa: CASRLPAGTESSYNEQFF; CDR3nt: TGTGCCAGCAGGTTACCAGCGGGAACGGAAAGCTCCTACAATGAGCAGTTCTTC
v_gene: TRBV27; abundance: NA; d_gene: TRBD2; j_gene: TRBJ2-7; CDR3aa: CASSFAGGGEQYF; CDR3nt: TGTGCCAGCAGTTTTGCGGGGGGGGGCGAGCAGTACTTC
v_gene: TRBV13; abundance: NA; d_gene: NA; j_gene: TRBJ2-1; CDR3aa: CASSLVPTIDNEQFF; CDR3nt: TGTGCCAGCAGCCTCGTACCTACGATCGACAATGAGCAGTTCTTC
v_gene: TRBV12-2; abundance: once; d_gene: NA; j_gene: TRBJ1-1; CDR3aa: CASRSVHLVLNTEAFF; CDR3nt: TGTGCAAGTCGCTCCGTCCATTTGGTCCTGAACACTGAAGCTTTCTTT
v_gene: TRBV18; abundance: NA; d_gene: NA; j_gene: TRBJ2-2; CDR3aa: CASLGTAATGELFF; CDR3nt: TGTGCCAGCTTAGGGACTGCAGCCACCGGGGAGCTGTTTTTT
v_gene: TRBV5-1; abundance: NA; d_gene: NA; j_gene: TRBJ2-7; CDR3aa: CASSLLEGSEQYF; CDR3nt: TGCGCCAGCAGCTTGTTGGAAGGGAGCGAGCAGTACTTC
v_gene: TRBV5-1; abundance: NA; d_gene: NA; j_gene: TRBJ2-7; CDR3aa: CASSSHRSYEQYF; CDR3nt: TGCGCCAGCAGCTCGCATAGGAGTTACGAGCAGTACTTC
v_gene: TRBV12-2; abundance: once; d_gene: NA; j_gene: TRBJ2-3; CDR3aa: CASRPDSGEFCTDTQYF; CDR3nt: TGTGCAAGTCGCCCTGACTCAGGAGAATTTTGCACAGATACGCAGTATTTT
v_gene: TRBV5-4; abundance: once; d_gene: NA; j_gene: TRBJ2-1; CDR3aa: CASSSYMTGLFNNNEQFF; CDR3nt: TGTGCCAGCAGCTCCTACATGACTGGACTGTTCAACAACAATGAGCAGTTCTTC
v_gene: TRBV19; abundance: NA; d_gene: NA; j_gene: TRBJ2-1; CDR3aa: CASSIRDNEQFF; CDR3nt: TGTGCCAGTAGTATCCGGGACAATGAGCAGTTCTTC
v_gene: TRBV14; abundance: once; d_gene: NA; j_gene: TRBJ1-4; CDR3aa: CASSLQPGREKLFF; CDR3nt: TGTGCCAGCAGCCTACAACCGGGACGTGAAAAACTGTTTTTT
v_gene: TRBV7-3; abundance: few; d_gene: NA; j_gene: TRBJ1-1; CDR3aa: CASSSRRNTEAFF; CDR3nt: TGTGCCAGCAGCTCCCGACGAAACACTGAAGCTTTCTTT
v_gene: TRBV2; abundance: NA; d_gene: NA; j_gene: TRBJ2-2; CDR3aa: CASRGTSNTGELFF; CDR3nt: TGTGCCAGCAGGGGGACTTCAAACACCGGGGAGCTGTTTTTT
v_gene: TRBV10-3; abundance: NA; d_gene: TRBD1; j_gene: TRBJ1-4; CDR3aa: CAIRGTGRREKLFF; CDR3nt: TGTGCCATCAGGGGGACAGGGCGGAGAGAAAAACTGTTTTTT
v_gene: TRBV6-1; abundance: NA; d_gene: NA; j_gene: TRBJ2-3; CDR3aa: CASSEAYREDTQYF; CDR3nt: TGTGCCAGCAGTGAAGCTTACAGGGAGGATACGCAGTATTTT
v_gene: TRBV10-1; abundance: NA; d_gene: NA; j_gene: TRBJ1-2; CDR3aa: CASRPMRGYTF; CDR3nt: TGCGCCAGCCGACCGATGCGGGGCTACACCTTC
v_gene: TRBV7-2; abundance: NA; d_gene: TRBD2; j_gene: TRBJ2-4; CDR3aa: CASSLGTAGVGIQYF; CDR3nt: TGTGCCAGCAGCTTAGGCACAGCGGGGGTAGGCATTCAGTACTTC
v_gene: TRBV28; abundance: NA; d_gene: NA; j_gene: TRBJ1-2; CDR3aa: CASRRQRIPPTYGYTF; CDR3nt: TGTGCCAGCAGAAGACAGCGGATCCCCCCCACCTATGGCTACACCTTC
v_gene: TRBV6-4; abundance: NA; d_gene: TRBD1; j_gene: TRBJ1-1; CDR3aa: CATWTGRTEAFF; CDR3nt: TGTGCCACATGGACAGGGAGGACTGAAGCTTTCTTT
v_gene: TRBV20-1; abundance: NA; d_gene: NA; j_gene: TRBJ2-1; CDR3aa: CSARLAEQFF; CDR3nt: TGCAGTGCTAGACTAGCTGAGCAGTTCTTC
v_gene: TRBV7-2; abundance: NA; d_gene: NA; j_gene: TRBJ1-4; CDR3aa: CASSLLGAREKLFF; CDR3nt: TGTGCCAGCAGCTTACTGGGGGCGCGGGAAAAACTGTTCTTT
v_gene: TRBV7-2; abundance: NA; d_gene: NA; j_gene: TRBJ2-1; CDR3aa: CASSLAWVYNEQFF; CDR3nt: TGTGCCAGCAGCTTAGCGTGGGTTTACAATGAGCAGTTCTTC
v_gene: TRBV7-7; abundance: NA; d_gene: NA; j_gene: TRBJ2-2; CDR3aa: CASSLMGGANTGELFF; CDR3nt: TGTGCTAGCAGCTTAATGGGGGGAGCGAACACCGGGGAGCTGTTTTTT
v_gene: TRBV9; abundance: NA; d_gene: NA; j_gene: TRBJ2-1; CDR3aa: CASSGRGNEQFF; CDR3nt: TGTGCCAGCAGCGGTAGGGGGAATGAGCAGTTCTTC
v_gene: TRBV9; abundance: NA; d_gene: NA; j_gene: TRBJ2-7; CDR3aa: CASSALLGYEQYF; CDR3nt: TGTGCCAGCAGCGCGCTCCTCGGCTACGAGCAGTACTTC